This T cell receptor beta chain was captured by sequencing in a study of CD8 T cells in Susac syndrome. Regarding the study as a whole: The authors acknowledged that their TCR sequencing and HLA analysis involved a relatively small number of individuals.

Worth noting for this clonotype: Its antigen is unidentified.

The CDR3 length is 12 residues. The germline gives CDR1 MNHEY, CDR2 SVGAGI. Trimming took off 0 bases at V and 7 bases at J, with 6 bases between the two ends. CD8+ and CD4+ T cells were negatively isolated; TEMRA cells were FACS-enriched. Reverse transcription of roughly 0.5 to 1 ug RNA was performed with random hexamers. The CDR3 of TCR beta was amplified by immunoSEQ multiplex PCR across 54 Vbeta and 13 Jbeta. Using its own MiXCR run on the immunoSEQ multiplex PCR reads, TCRdb lists one record per CDR3 protein. The profile shows roughly 120,000 distinct CDR3 sequences, roughly 94% of them singletons.

Input material: CD4+ T cells from PBMCs. The receptor was isolated from a human donor with multiple sclerosis. V usage is TRBV6-5 and J usage is TRBJ1-1, with D uncertain. The CDR3 DNA is TGTGCCAGCAGTTACTCGAGATATGAAGCTTTCTTT. Translated, it gives CASSYSRYEAFF.